The 32 T cell receptor beta chains below come from one sample, sequenced in a study of CD8 T cells in Susac syndrome. RNA totalling about 0.45 to 1 ug underwent reverse transcription with random hexamers. TCRdb re-analysed the immunoSEQ multiplex PCR reads in MiXCR, keeping a single row per CDR3 protein. The sample has around 99,000 distinct CDR3 sequences, roughly 95% seen once. Sequencing input: CD4+ T cells from PBMCs. The source is a human donor in good health.

The chain uses TRBV12-3 or TRBV12-4 and TRBJ2-7; 8 bases align to TRBD1. The V segment lost 4 bases and the J segment 2 bases; nucleotides outside the gene matches: 1. This CDR3 has 13 residues. The CDR3 nucleotides are TGTGCCAGCAGTTCAGGGGGCCCCTACGAGCAGTACTTC. As protein: CASSSGGPYEQYF.

The chain has TRBV29-1 and TRBJ2-2; TRBD1 matches 9 bases. Germline loops: CDR1 SQVTM, CDR2 ANQGSEA. V lost 4 bases to trimming and J lost 1 base; unmatched junction nucleotides: 1. The CDR3 extends over 14 amino acids. The DNA of the CDR3 is TGCAGCGTTGTGGGACAGGGGAACACCGGGGAGCTGTTTTTT. Its translation: CSVVGQGNTGELFF.

The genes are TRBV11-2 and TRBJ2-5; D is perhaps TRBD1 or TRBD2 (6 bases each). This CDR3 is 13 amino acids long. Looked up from germline, CDR1 is SGHAT and CDR2 is FQNNGV. V lost 5 bases, J lost 2 bases, and 9 bases lay in between. CDR3 DNA: TGTGCCAGCAGCGGGGGGCGGCAAGAGACCCAGTACTTC. Protein sequence: CASSGGRQETQYF.

The chain uses TRBV27 and TRBJ2-2; 7 bases align to TRBD2. The CDR3 consists of 16 residues. Trimming removed 0 bases from V and 1 base from J; junction bases left unmatched: 2. Germline V lookup: CDR1 MNHEY, CDR2 SMNVEV (reference sequence). DNA of the CDR3: TGTGCCAGCAGTTTATCTCTAGCGGTGAACACCGGGGAGCTGTTTTTT. It is translated as CASSLSLAVNTGELFF.

The rearrangement uses TRBV9 and TRBJ1-5; D perhaps matches TRBD1 (6 bases). CDR3 length: 15 residues. V was pared by 0 bases and J by 7 bases, with 14 bases between. Germline V gene lookup returns CDR1 SGDLS and CDR2 YYNGEE. CDR3 bases: TGTGCCAGCAGCGTAGTAGACAGGTTAGGACAGCCCCAGCATTTT. This encodes CASSVVDRLGQPQHF.

The gene calls are TRBV7-2 and TRBJ2-1; 8 bases line up with TRBD2. Germline CDR1 reads SGHTA; CDR2 reads FQGNSA. The CDR3 runs 17 residues. With V trimmed by 2 bases and J by 4 bases, 10 bases remained unmatched. CDR3 nucleotide sequence: TGTGCCAGCAGCTTATCGCCGGGGGGGGCAGCATACAATGAGCAGTTCTTC. This codes for CASSLSPGGAAYNEQFF. Combining the CDR3 with reference TRBV7-2 and TRBJ2-1 gives the whole variable domain GAGVSQSPSNKVTEKGKDVELRCDPISGHTALYWYRQSLGQGLEFLIYFQGNSAPDKSGLPSDRFSAERTGGSVSTLTIQRTQQEDSAVYLCASSLSPGGAAYNEQFFGPGTRLTVL.

The rearrangement uses TRBV24-1 and TRBJ2-7; D gene unclear. Trimming cost V 5 bases and J 3 bases, with 4 bases left between them. The length of the CDR3 is 11 residues. Germline V CDR1 and CDR2: KGHDR, SFDVKD. For the CDR3, the DNA is TGTGCCACCAGTGGTGGCTACGAGCAGTACTTC. This gives the protein CATSGGYEQYF.

The V call is TRBV12-3 or TRBV12-4, the J call TRBJ2-5; possible D gene TRBD2, 5 bases. The V and J ends lost 7 bases and 8 bases respectively, with 11 bases between them. The CDR3 runs 11 residues. CDR3 DNA sequence: TGTGCCAGCACCACGACGGGAACCCAGTACTTC. Translating it yields CASTTTGTQYF.

The V gene is TRBV29-1, the J gene TRBJ2-3; D is uncertain. There are 15 residues in the CDR3. Germline values: CDR1 SQVTM, CDR2 ANQGSEA. Trimming took off 2 bases at V and 5 bases at J, with 17 bases between the two ends. CDR3 amino acids: CSVENSRTKGDTQYF. The CDR3 nucleotides are TGCAGCGTTGAAAACTCCCGCACAAAGGGAGATACGCAGTATTTT.

The chain links TRBV15 to TRBJ2-1; TRBD2 agrees at 15 bases. The CDR3 runs to 20 residues. Trimming took 0 bases from V and 1 from J; bases not matched to a gene: 7. Germline CDR1 and CDR2: LNHNV and YYDKDF (reference sequence). In nucleotides, the CDR3 is TGTGCCACCAGCAGAGATCCGGGACTAGCGGGAGGAAGGTCCTACAATGAGCAGTTCTTC. It translates to CATSRDPGLAGGRSYNEQFF. Drawing the rest from reference TRBV15 and TRBJ2-1, the complete variable domain is DAMVIQNPRYQVTQFGKPVTLSCSQTLNHNVMYWYQQKSSQAPKLLFHYYDKDFNNEADTPDNFQSRRPNTSFCFLDIRSPGLGDTAMYLCATSRDPGLAGGRSYNEQFFGPGTRLTVL.

The CDR3 region is CASSPRTEAFF. DNA of the CDR3: TGTGCCAGCAGCCCTAGGACTGAAGCTTTCTTT. The chain is built from TRBV2 and TRBJ1-1; the D is unclear. Germline CDR1 and CDR2: SNHLY and FYNNEI. This CDR3 has 11 amino acids. Trimming cost V 6 bases and J 5 bases, with 7 bases left between them.

The rearrangement uses TRBV14 and TRBJ1-2; the match to TRBD1 covers 7 bases. The CDR3 covers 13 residues. Per the germline V gene, CDR1 is SGHDN and CDR2 is FVKESK. The trim removed 4 bases at V and 4 bases at J, leaving 3 bases unmatched. The CDR3 protein is CASSRDSSYGYTF. The CDR3 DNA sequence: TGTGCCAGCAGCCGGGACAGCTCCTATGGCTACACCTTC.

The rearrangement joins TRBV3-1 to TRBJ1-5, with unresolved D. The CDR3 spans 13 residues. The V and J ends lost 2 bases and 5 bases respectively, with 7 bases between them. Germline CDR1 LGHDT, CDR2 YNNKEL (reference sequence). CDR3 amino acids: CASSQRRDQPQHF. The CDR3 DNA reads TGTGCCAGCAGCCAAAGGAGGGATCAGCCCCAGCATTTT.

The V and J genes are TRBV4-1 and TRBJ1-5; tentative D call: TRBD1 (5 bases). The CDR3 sequence is 17 residues long. Germline-derived CDR1 and CDR2 are MGHRA and YSYEKL. Trimming shortened V by 0 bases and J by 6 bases, and 18 bases separated the two germline ends. The CDR3 DNA sequence: TGCGCCAGCAGCCAAGATTTGGGGGAGGTTAGGGGTCAGCCCCAGCATTTT. Protein sequence: CASSQDLGEVRGQPQHF.

The V gene is TRBV3-1, the J gene TRBJ1-2, with TRBD1 matching over 12 bases. The trim removed 8 bases at V and 0 bases at J, leaving 10 bases unmatched. CDR1 is LGHDT and CDR2 is YNNKEL in the germline V gene (reference sequence). The CDR3 runs 17 residues. The DNA of the CDR3 is TGTGCCAGCTTTAACCGGGACAGGGGGCGAACTAACTATGGCTACACCTTC. Residues: CASFNRDRGRTNYGYTF.

This clonotype appeared once. V and J are TRBV5-4 and TRBJ2-2, with TRBD2 matching over 7 bases. This CDR3 region has 17 residues. V was clipped by 3 bases and J by 7 bases; unmatched bases: 15. The germline CDR1 and CDR2 sequences are SGHNT and YYREEE (reference sequence). The CDR3 is CASSSPSGGRTDGELFF. The CDR3 coding sequence is TGTGCCAGCAGCTCTCCCTCGGGCGGGAGAACGGACGGGGAGCTGTTTTTT.

The chain links TRBV19 to TRBJ2-6; 10 positions agree with TRBD1. The CDR3 runs 17 residues. The germline gives CDR1 LNHDA, CDR2 SQIVND (reference sequence). With V trimmed by 1 base and J by 2 bases, 2 bases remained unmatched. CDR3 nucleotides: TGTGCCAGTAGTATAGTAGGGACAGGGGCTGGGGCCAACGTCCTGACTTTC. It codes for CASSIVGTGAGANVLTF.

The gene calls are TRBV27 and TRBJ2-5; TRBD1 or TRBD2 may be the D gene (5 bases each). This CDR3 is built from 16 residues. Trimming took off 7 bases at V and 3 bases at J, with 21 bases between the two ends. CDR1 and CDR2 (germline): MNHEY, SMNVEV (reference sequence). CDR3 protein: CASNPGTGKNKETQYF. As DNA, the CDR3 is TGTGCCAGCAACCCTGGGACCGGGAAGAATAAAGAGACCCAGTACTTC.

V usage is TRBV7-8 and J usage is TRBJ2-3; 8 nucleotides agree with TRBD2. CDR1 is SGHVS and CDR2 is FQNEAQ in the germline V gene. The J segment lost 2 bases and the V segment lost 5 bases, leaving 12 bases of the junction unmatched. CDR3 size: 17 residues. CDR3 sequence: CASSPSGGSGTTDTQYF. CDR3 nucleotide sequence: TGTGCCAGCAGCCCCTCGGGGGGTAGCGGGACCACAGATACGCAGTATTTT.

The chain combines TRBV24-1 with TRBJ2-2; 8 nucleotides line up with TRBD2. The V segment lost 10 bases and the J segment 5 bases; nucleotides outside the gene matches: 8. This CDR3 is 14 amino acids long. The germline V gene has CDR1 KGHDR and CDR2 SFDVKD. CDR3 in amino acids: CATSTSGGTGELFF. DNA of the CDR3: TGTGCCACTTCAACAAGCGGGGGAACCGGGGAGCTGTTTTTT.

The sample holds one count of this clonotype. Germline is not matched at one junction end, which may reflect a read error. The chain is built from TRBV7-7 and TRBJ2-6; D is ambiguous. CDR3 length equals 14 residues. Per the germline V gene, CDR1 is SSHAT and CDR2 is FNYEAQ (reference sequence). The CDR3 DNA is TGTGCTAGCAGCACCGGACCTGGGGCCAACGTCCTGACTTTC. It encodes CASSTGPGANVLTF. The full variable domain, in which reference TRBV7-7 and TRBJ2-6 provide the parts outside the CDR3, is GAGVSQSPRYKVTKRGQDVTLRCDPISSHATLYWYQQALGQGPEFLTYFNYEAQPDKSGLPSDRFSAERPEGSISTLTIQRTEQRDSAMYRCASSTGPGANVLTFGAGSRLTVL.

The genes are TRBV6-5 and TRBJ1-1; D uncertain. The germline V gene has CDR1 MNHEY and CDR2 SVGAGI. V shed 2 bases and J shed 1 base, with 8 bases lying between them. This CDR3 spans 14 amino acids. CDR3 sequence: CASSYTNGNTEAFF. The CDR3 bases are TGTGCCAGCAGTTACACCAACGGGAACACTGAAGCTTTCTTT.

V gene TRBV4-1 combines with J gene TRBJ1-4; weak D call: TRBD1 (5 bases). Germline V gene sequence: CDR1 MGHRA, CDR2 YSYEKL. The CDR3 contains 15 residues. The V end was cut by 2 bases, the J end by 0 bases, with 7 bases between. CDR3 sequence: CASSQPGSTNEKLFF. CDR3 DNA sequence: TGCGCCAGCAGCCAACCAGGGTCAACTAATGAAAAACTGTTTTTT.

The J gene is TRBJ1-1, the V gene TRBV12-3 or TRBV12-4; D not resolved. The CDR3 consists of 15 residues. Trimming stripped 8 bases from V and 3 bases from J, with 19 bases between. CDR3: CASLGGSTSDTEAFF. For the CDR3, the DNA is TGTGCCAGCCTCGGCGGATCTACTAGTGACACTGAAGCTTTCTTT.

The rearrangement uses TRBV15 and TRBJ1-2; D not certain. Trimming removed 4 bases from V and 14 bases from J, with 14 bases in between. Germline loops: CDR1 LNHNV, CDR2 YYDKDF (reference sequence). CDR3 length equals 11 residues. The CDR3 nucleotides are TGTGCCACCAGCACCGGCCAACTTCCTACCTTC. It encodes CATSTGQLPTF.

The genes are TRBV7-2 and TRBJ2-7; TRBD2 matches 13 bases. CDR1 is SGHTA, CDR2 FQGNSA, per germline. The CDR3 has 15 amino acids. V shed 7 bases and J 2 bases; nucleotides not matched to a gene: 5. The CDR3 loop is CASNFGLAGAYEQYF. The CDR3 coding sequence is TGTGCCAGCAACTTCGGACTAGCGGGGGCCTACGAGCAGTACTTC.

CDR3 in amino acids: CASSSRRTRNSPLHF. The CDR3 DNA is TGTGCCAGCAGTTCTCGACGGACTCGGAATTCACCCCTCCACTTT. J is TRBJ1-6 and V is TRBV27, with no clear D. This CDR3 contains 15 residues. Looked up from germline, CDR1 is MNHEY and CDR2 is SMNVEV (reference sequence). The V end lost 4 bases, the J end lost 7 bases, and 14 bases lay between the germline ends.

The genes are TRBV29-1 and TRBJ2-4, with D unresolved. The CDR3 totals 13 residues. Germline V CDR1 and CDR2: SQVTM, ANQGSEA. V was cut by 0 bases and J by 4 bases, with 7 bases left in between. CDR3: CSVEEVQKNIQYF. The CDR3 coding sequence is TGCAGCGTTGAAGAAGTACAGAAAAACATTCAGTACTTC.

The chain carries TRBV29-1 and TRBJ2-2, with no clear D. This CDR3 comprises 14 residues. V lost 2 bases to trimming and J lost 1 base, with 8 bases between them. Germline lookup yields CDR1 SQVTM and CDR2 ANQGSEA. CDR3 DNA: TGCAGCGTTGAAATCCACCGGAACACCGGGGAGCTGTTTTTT. Amino acid sequence: CSVEIHRNTGELFF.

The CDR3 loop is CSASSSGIYEQYF. CDR3 in DNA: TGCAGTGCTTCTTCCTCGGGGATCTACGAGCAGTACTTC. J is TRBJ2-7 and V is TRBV20-1; TRBD2 is a possible D gene (5 bases). Trimming left V 5 bases short and J 3 bases short, with 14 bases between. Looked up from germline, CDR1 is DFQATT and CDR2 is SNEGSKA (reference sequence). The CDR3 is 13 residues long.

V gene TRBV4-2 combines with J gene TRBJ1-6; possibly TRBD1 for D (5 bases). V shed 3 bases and J shed 8 bases, with 8 bases lying between them. This CDR3 has 13 residues. Per the germline V gene, CDR1 is LGHNA and CDR2 is YNFKEQ. The CDR3 DNA is TGTGCCAGCAGCCATGTCAGGGATTCACCCCTCCACTTT. Translated, it gives CASSHVRDSPLHF.

This rearrangement joins TRBV6-2 or TRBV6-3 to TRBJ1-5, with D uncertain. CDR3 size: 15 residues. V was clipped by 1 base and J by 3 bases, with 10 bases between them. Germline V gene sequence: CDR1 MNHEY, CDR2 SVGEGT. The CDR3 loop is CASSYYTSFNQPQHF. The CDR3 DNA sequence: TGTGCCAGCAGTTACTATACCAGTTTCAATCAGCCCCAGCATTTT.